Below, 23 T cell receptor beta chains from the same sample are listed, as sequenced in a study of cytomegalovirus exposure and HLA in healthy donors. It was with 60 Vbeta and 13 Jbeta primers that the PCR ran. The data were produced by immunoSEQ multiplex PCR, yet TCRdb's version contains in-frame clones alone and is incomplete. The sample lists 55,000 to 70,000 clones; around 83% were seen once. Sequencing was done on a sample of PBMCs. The receptors here all came from a human donor in good health.

This chain links TRBV9 with TRBJ2-2; the match to TRBD2 covers 9 bases. Trimming at V came to 0 bases and at J to 6 bases, leaving 6 bases not matched to a gene. Per the germline V gene, CDR1 is SGDLS and CDR2 is YYNGEE. CDR3 length equals 16 residues. As DNA, the CDR3 is TGTGCCAGCAGCGTAGGTTTAGCGGGAGAGTCCGGGGAGCTGTTTTTT. Translation gives CASSVGLAGESGELFF.

This clone was seen a single time. The CDR3 reads CASSLTTYEQYF. The CDR3 bases are TGTGCCAGCAGCTTGACCACATACGAGCAGTACTTC. The genes are TRBV5-6 and TRBJ2-7; D unclear. The V and J ends lost 1 base and 4 bases respectively, with 6 bases between them. CDR1 and CDR2 from the germline V gene are SGHDT and YYEEEE. This CDR3 spans 12 amino acids.

The chain couples TRBV4-1 to TRBJ2-5; TRBD2 matches at 7 bases. The CDR3 runs 18 residues. CDR1 MGHRA and CDR2 YSYEKL come from the germline V gene. V was clipped by 1 base and J by 2 bases; unmatched bases: 13. CDR3 sequence reads: CASSQALLGLADQETQYF. In nucleotides, the CDR3 is TGCGCCAGCAGCCAAGCTCTCTTGGGGCTAGCGGATCAAGAGACCCAGTACTTC.

This sequence joins TRBV7-9 and TRBJ1-5; a weak D match, TRBD1 (5 bases). V was trimmed by 1 base and J by 6 bases, leaving 10 bases between them. Germline CDR1 and CDR2: SEHNR and FQNEAQ (reference sequence). CDR3 size: 14 residues. The CDR3 sequence: CASSLGGLSQPQHF. The DNA of the CDR3 is TGTGCCAGCAGCTTAGGGGGCCTGAGTCAGCCCCAGCATTTT.

The rearrangement joins TRBV5-1 to TRBJ2-7; D is possibly TRBD2 (7 bases). Trimming pared 5 bases from V and 5 bases from J, leaving 20 bases between. Germline CDR1 SGHRS, CDR2 YFSETQ. CDR3 length: 15 amino acids. The CDR3 nucleotides are TGCGCCAGCAGGGTGCTTCAGGGGAGGGGTCACGAGCAGTACTTC. It is translated as CASRVLQGRGHEQYF.

V is TRBV5-6 and J is TRBJ2-7; tentative D call: TRBD2 (6 bases). Germline assignment: CDR1 SGHDT and CDR2 YYEEEE. This CDR3 spans 16 amino acids. Trimming removed 0 bases at V and 2 bases at J, with 15 bases between. The CDR3 DNA follows: TGTGCCAGCAGCTTGGGCTCGGGACTCAGAACCTACGAGCAGTACTTC. It encodes CASSLGSGLRTYEQYF. Full variable domain (outside the CDR3, taken from reference TRBV5-6 and TRBJ2-7): DAGVTQSPTHLIKTRGQQVTLRCSPKSGHDTVSWYQQALGQGPQFIFQYYEEEERQRGNFPDRFSGHQFPNYSSELNVNALLLGDSALYLCASSLGSGLRTYEQYFGPGTRLTVT.

There are a few counts of this clone. V usage is TRBV5-4 and J usage is TRBJ2-7, with a weak D call TRBD1 (6 bases). V gave up 0 bases and J gave up 3 bases, with 10 bases separating them. CDR3 length: 14 amino acids. Looked up from germline, CDR1 is SGHNT and CDR2 is YYREEE (reference sequence). CDR3 nucleotides: TGTGCCAGCAGCTTGGGGGGGCAAGTCTACGAGCAGTACTTC. Translation gives CASSLGGQVYEQYF.

The chain combines TRBV7-2 with TRBJ1-5; 9 bases are shared with TRBD1. V gave up 5 bases and J gave up 0 bases; unmatched junction bases: 11. CDR3 length: 18 residues. CDR1 is SGHTA, CDR2 FQGNSA, per germline. In nucleotides, the CDR3 is TGTGCCAGCAGCCAACAGGGGGCAACCCTTTATAGCAATCAGCCCCAGCATTTT. It translates to CASSQQGATLYSNQPQHF. Based on the CDR3 plus reference TRBV7-2 and TRBJ1-5, the full variable domain is GAGVSQSPSNKVTEKGKDVELRCDPISGHTALYWYRQSLGQGLEFLIYFQGNSAPDKSGLPSDRFSAERTGGSVSTLTIQRTQQEDSAVYLCASSQQGATLYSNQPQHFGDGTRLSIL.

The chain is built from TRBV5-5 and TRBJ1-2; 7 nucleotides line up with TRBD1. CDR3 size: 14 residues. After removal of 0 bases from V and 3 bases from J, the junction contained 2 bases not matched to a gene. Germline V CDR1 and CDR2: SGHKS, YYEKEE (reference sequence). CDR3 sequence reads: CASSLGGQYYGYTF. The CDR3, as DNA: TGTGCCAGCAGCTTGGGGGGACAGTACTATGGCTACACCTTC.

Regarding this clone: The junction shows a germline mismatch at one end, possibly a read error. The chain employs TRBV7-7 and TRBJ2-3; a weak D match, TRBD1 (6 bases). This CDR3 has 13 residues. In germline, CDR1 is SSHAT, CDR2 FNYEAQ (reference sequence). CDR3 bases: TGTGCTAGCAGCCCGGTGGGGGCCCATACGCAGTATTTT. Its protein product is CASSPVGAHTQYF.

The gene calls are TRBV11-2 and TRBJ2-3, with 9 positions matching TRBD2. Trimming took 4 bases from V and 3 from J; bases not matched to a gene: 5. The germline gives CDR1 SGHAT, CDR2 FQNNGV. This CDR3 contains 15 residues. DNA for the CDR3: TGTGCCAGCAGCTCACTAGCGGGCGTGACAGATACGCAGTATTTT. It translates to CASSSLAGVTDTQYF.

The chain employs TRBV4-2 and TRBJ2-3, with 9 bases that match TRBD2. In germline, CDR1 is LGHNA, CDR2 YNFKEQ. The CDR3 spans 17 residues. The V and J ends lost 0 bases and 2 bases, in that order; junction bases with no gene match: 6. This CDR3 reads CASSQDLGTSPTDTQYF. For the CDR3, the DNA is TGTGCCAGCAGCCAAGATTTAGGGACTAGCCCCACAGATACGCAGTATTTT.

The V gene is TRBV7-2, the J gene TRBJ2-7; 8 bases match TRBD1. This CDR3 region has 15 residues. Germline V gene data show CDR1 as SGHTA and CDR2 as FQGNSA. J gave up 3 bases and V 3 bases, and 7 bases lay outside the gene matches. The CDR3 spells CASSFGQGARYEQYF. The CDR3 nucleotides read TGTGCCAGCAGCTTCGGTCAGGGGGCGCGCTACGAGCAGTACTTC.

The rearrangement links TRBV30 to TRBJ1-2, with D possibly TRBD1 on 5 matching bases. The germline V and J ends were trimmed by 1 base and 4 bases, with 16 bases remaining between them. The CDR3 contains 15 residues. Germline-derived CDR1 and CDR2 are GTSNPN and SVGIG (reference sequence). The CDR3 protein is CAWSAHPGQSYGYTF. In DNA, the CDR3 is TGTGCCTGGAGTGCTCATCCAGGGCAAAGCTATGGCTACACCTTC.

The chain employs TRBV5-1 and TRBJ2-3; D gene unclear. V shed 0 bases and J shed 4 bases, with 9 bases lying between them. This CDR3 has 14 amino acids. Germline lookup yields CDR1 SGHRS and CDR2 YFSETQ. The CDR3 is CASSLDSVADTQYF. The CDR3 nucleotides read TGCGCCAGCAGCTTGGATTCAGTCGCAGATACGCAGTATTTT.

This chain connects TRBV4-3 to TRBJ2-2; the match to TRBD2 covers 14 bases. The trim removed 3 bases at V and 7 bases at J, leaving 7 bases unmatched. The CDR3 consists of 17 residues. From germline, CDR1 is LGHNA and CDR2 YSLEER. This CDR3 reads CASSQGTSGGRGGELFF. The CDR3, as DNA: TGCGCCAGCAGCCAGGGGACTAGCGGGGGACGGGGCGGGGAGCTGTTTTTT.

The gene calls are TRBV29-1 and TRBJ2-2; a weak D match, TRBD1 (6 bases). Germline V gene sequence: CDR1 SQVTM, CDR2 ANQGSEA. V was clipped by 7 bases and J by 1 base, with 10 bases between them. The CDR3 is made up of 13 amino acids. The CDR3 region is CSARGGNTGELFF. CDR3 coding DNA: TGCAGCGCACGAGGGGGGAACACCGGGGAGCTGTTTTTT.

The V and J genes are TRBV19 and TRBJ1-5; 11 nucleotides match TRBD1. The length of the CDR3 is 15 residues. The V gene end was trimmed by 5 bases and the J gene end by 4 bases; junction bases not matched to a gene: 4. Germline assignment: CDR1 LNHDA and CDR2 SQIVND (reference sequence). In nucleotides, the CDR3 is TGTGCCAGTAGTTCCGGGACAGGGGGAAATCAGCCCCAGCATTTT. It encodes CASSSGTGGNQPQHF.

The chain has TRBV7-2 and TRBJ1-3; tentative D call: TRBD1 (5 bases). Looked up from germline, CDR1 is SGHTA and CDR2 is FQGNSA. The CDR3 is 15 amino acids. The germline V and J ends were trimmed by 5 bases and 1 base, with 12 bases remaining between them. The CDR3: CASSTRQRSGNTIYF. Here the CDR3 DNA reads TGTGCCAGCAGCACACGACAGAGGTCTGGAAACACCATATATTTT.

The V gene is TRBV5-1, the J gene TRBJ2-4; 8 bases are shared with TRBD1. CDR3 length equals 15 residues. In germline, CDR1 is SGHRS, CDR2 YFSETQ. The ends lost 4 bases at V and 7 bases at J; junction bases unmatched: 10. This chain's CDR3 is CASSKTGQGGNIQYF. The CDR3 coding sequence is TGCGCCAGCAGCAAAACCGGACAGGGTGGGAACATTCAGTACTTC.

This clone was seen a single time. This chain links TRBV28 with TRBJ2-5; 11 bases are shared with TRBD2. With V trimmed by 4 bases and J by 4 bases, 11 bases remained unmatched. The CDR3 is 17 residues long. CDR1 is MDHEN, CDR2 SYDVKM, per germline. CDR3 residues: CASSWGTASGRLETQYF. DNA of the CDR3: TGTGCCAGCAGTTGGGGGACAGCTAGCGGGAGGTTAGAGACCCAGTACTTC.

The chain uses TRBV5-5 and TRBJ2-7, with 7 bases that match TRBD1. Trimming took 3 bases from V and 3 from J; bases not matched to a gene: 9. The V gene's germline CDR1 is SGHKS and CDR2 YYEKEE (reference sequence). The CDR3 covers 15 residues. The CDR3 region is CASSSQGQTFYEQYF. CDR3 DNA: TGTGCCAGCAGCTCACAGGGACAGACCTTCTACGAGCAGTACTTC.

CDR3 sequence (DNA): TGCGCCACCATTATCGTCCGGGACAGAAGAGAAAAACTGTTTTTT. Its translation is CATIIVRDRREKLFF. V is TRBV5-1 and J is TRBJ1-4; 7 nucleotides align to TRBD1. The length of the CDR3 is 15 residues. The V and J ends lost 9 bases and 8 bases, in that order; junction bases with no gene match: 16. Germline V gene sequence: CDR1 SGHRS, CDR2 YFSETQ.